A few counts support the clone carrying this T cell receptor (beta chain). The antigen remains undetermined. Germline and genes: mouse. The CDR3 end lies 4 residues beyond the end of the read and is filled in from the germline J gene. It was with CD4, CD8alpha, NKG2D, NKG2ACE and other markers that pooled cutaneous lymph node cells were sorted. The authors extracted RNA and reverse transcribed it into cDNA as the sequencing template. Assay: immunoSEQ multiplex PCR; the TCRdb copy retains only in-frame clones and omits some. Recorded here are under 350,000 clones, none singletons. CDR3 length: 14 residues. The germline V gene encodes CDR1 NSQYPW and CDR2 LRSPGD (reference sequence). V lost 3 bases and J lost 3, with 9 bases in between. This sample was included in a study of CD8+ T cells in alopecia areata. Whole-study context: Those receiving the skin were approximately 6-10-week-old female C3H/HeJ mice, whose grafts came from approximately 6-13-month-old C3H/HeJ donors with spontaneous alopecia.

Study observations and caveats: Compared with normal scalp, lesional scalp had higher clonality and more expanded CD8+ clones. Mice gave a clearer picture of TCR sharing than patients did, possibly for HLA-related reasons. Among the cells sequenced in scalp samples are also the resident alphabeta T cells of normal skin.

This sequence originates from a C3H/HeJ mouse with alopecia areata. These mice share the MHC haplotype H2-k. Material for sequencing was CD4+ T cells sorted from a lymph node. The chain carries TRBV1 and TRBJ2-1, with D possibly being TRBD2 (5 bases). Here the CDR3 reads CTCSAELGYAEQFF. CDR3 bases read: TGCACCTGCAGTGCGGAGCTGGGCTATGCT.